This T cell receptor beta chain was sequenced in a study of blood T cell repertoires in COVID-19. CDR1 and CDR2 (germline): SGHRS, YFSETQ. The CDR3 length is 13 residues. V was shortened by 4 bases and J by 2 bases, with 9 bases between the two germline ends. The count of this clone is one. Sequenced by immunoSEQ multiplex PCR; TCRdb stores in-frame clones only, minus some. The table records approximately 140,000 clones, about 85% of them present only once. The clonotype comes from a woman in her fifties or sixties with active or convalescent COVID-19. The sequenced material came from peripheral blood. The chain employs TRBV5-1 and TRBJ1-1; unclear D gene. CDR3 protein: CASSQTKNTEAFF. CDR3 nucleotide sequence: TGCGCCAGCAGCCAAACAAAAAACACTGAAGCTTTCTTT.